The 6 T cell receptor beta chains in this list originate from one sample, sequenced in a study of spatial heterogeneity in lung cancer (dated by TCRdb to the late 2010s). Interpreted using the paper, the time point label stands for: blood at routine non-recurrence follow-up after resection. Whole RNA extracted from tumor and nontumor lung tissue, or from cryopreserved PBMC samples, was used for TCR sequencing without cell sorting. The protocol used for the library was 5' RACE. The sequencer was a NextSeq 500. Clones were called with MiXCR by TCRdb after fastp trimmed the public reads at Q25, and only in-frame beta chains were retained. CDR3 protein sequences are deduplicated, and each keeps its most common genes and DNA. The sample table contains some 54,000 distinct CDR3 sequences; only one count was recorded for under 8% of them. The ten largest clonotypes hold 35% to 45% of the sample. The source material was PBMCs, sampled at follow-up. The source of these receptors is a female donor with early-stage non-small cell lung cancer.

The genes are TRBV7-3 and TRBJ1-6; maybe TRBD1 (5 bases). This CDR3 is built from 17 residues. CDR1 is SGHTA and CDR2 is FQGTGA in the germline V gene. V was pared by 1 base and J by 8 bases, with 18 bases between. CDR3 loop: CASSLSGGDVSYSPLHF. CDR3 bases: TGTGCCAGCAGCTTAAGTGGTGGGGACGTCTCCTATTCACCCCTCCACTTT. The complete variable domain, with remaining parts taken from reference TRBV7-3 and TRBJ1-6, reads GAGVSQTPSNKVTEKGKYVELRCDPISGHTALYWYRQSLGQGPEFLIYFQGTGAADDSGLPNDRFFAVRPEGSVSTLKIQRTERGDSAVYLCASSLSGGDVSYSPLHFGNGTRLTVT.

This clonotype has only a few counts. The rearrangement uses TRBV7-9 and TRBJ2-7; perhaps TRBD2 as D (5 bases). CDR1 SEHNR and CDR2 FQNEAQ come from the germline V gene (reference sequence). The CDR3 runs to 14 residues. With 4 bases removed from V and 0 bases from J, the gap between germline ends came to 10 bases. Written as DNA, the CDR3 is TGTGCCAGCAGCTCGTCCGGGATCTCCTACGAGCAGTACTTC. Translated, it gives CASSSSGISYEQYF.

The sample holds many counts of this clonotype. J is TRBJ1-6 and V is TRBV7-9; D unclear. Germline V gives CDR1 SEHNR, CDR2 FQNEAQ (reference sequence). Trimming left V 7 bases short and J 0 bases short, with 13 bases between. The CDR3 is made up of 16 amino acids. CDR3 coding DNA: TGTGCCAGCACCCCAGGTGTGAGCTCCTATAATTCACCCCTCCACTTT. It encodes CASTPGVSSYNSPLHF.

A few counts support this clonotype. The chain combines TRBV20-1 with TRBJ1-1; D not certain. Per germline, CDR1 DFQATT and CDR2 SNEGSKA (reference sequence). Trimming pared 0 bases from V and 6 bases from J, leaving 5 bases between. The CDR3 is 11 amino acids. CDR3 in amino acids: CSARDEPEAFF. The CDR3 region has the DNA TGCAGTGCTAGAGATGAGCCTGAAGCTTTCTTT.

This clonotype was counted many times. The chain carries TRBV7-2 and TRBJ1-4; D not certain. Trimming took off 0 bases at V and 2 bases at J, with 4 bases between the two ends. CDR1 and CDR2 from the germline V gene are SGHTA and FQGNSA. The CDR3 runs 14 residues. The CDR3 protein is CASSLAGTNEKLFF. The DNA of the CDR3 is TGTGCCAGCAGCTTAGCCGGGACTAATGAAAAACTGTTTTTT.

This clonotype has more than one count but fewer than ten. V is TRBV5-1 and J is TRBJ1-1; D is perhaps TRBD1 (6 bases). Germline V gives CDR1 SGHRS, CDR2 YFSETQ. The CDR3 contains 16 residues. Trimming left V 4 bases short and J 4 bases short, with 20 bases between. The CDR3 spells CASSGSGGLGGTEAFF. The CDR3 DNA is TGCGCCAGCAGCGGAAGCGGGGGGCTCGGAGGCACTGAAGCTTTCTTT.